This note documents a single TCR beta chain sequence. The sample originates from a study of blood T cell repertoires in COVID-19. The protocol was immunoSEQ multiplex PCR, while the TCRdb copy is restricted to in-frame clones and leaves out a portion. The table shows a few hundred thousand clones, with more than 90% occurring only once. V was pared by 4 bases and J by 6 bases, with 10 bases between. There are 13 residues in the CDR3. The germline V gene has CDR1 SGHAT and CDR2 FQNNGV. The source is a woman between 25 and 40 years old who had recovered from COVID-19. The chain uses TRBV11-2 and TRBJ2-1, with D perhaps TRBD1 (5 bases). The sample was PBMCs or T cells enriched from blood (not recorded which). CDR3 region: CASSWGSGNEQFF. Written as DNA, the CDR3 is TGTGCCAGCAGCTGGGGCTCAGGCAATGAGCAGTTCTTC.